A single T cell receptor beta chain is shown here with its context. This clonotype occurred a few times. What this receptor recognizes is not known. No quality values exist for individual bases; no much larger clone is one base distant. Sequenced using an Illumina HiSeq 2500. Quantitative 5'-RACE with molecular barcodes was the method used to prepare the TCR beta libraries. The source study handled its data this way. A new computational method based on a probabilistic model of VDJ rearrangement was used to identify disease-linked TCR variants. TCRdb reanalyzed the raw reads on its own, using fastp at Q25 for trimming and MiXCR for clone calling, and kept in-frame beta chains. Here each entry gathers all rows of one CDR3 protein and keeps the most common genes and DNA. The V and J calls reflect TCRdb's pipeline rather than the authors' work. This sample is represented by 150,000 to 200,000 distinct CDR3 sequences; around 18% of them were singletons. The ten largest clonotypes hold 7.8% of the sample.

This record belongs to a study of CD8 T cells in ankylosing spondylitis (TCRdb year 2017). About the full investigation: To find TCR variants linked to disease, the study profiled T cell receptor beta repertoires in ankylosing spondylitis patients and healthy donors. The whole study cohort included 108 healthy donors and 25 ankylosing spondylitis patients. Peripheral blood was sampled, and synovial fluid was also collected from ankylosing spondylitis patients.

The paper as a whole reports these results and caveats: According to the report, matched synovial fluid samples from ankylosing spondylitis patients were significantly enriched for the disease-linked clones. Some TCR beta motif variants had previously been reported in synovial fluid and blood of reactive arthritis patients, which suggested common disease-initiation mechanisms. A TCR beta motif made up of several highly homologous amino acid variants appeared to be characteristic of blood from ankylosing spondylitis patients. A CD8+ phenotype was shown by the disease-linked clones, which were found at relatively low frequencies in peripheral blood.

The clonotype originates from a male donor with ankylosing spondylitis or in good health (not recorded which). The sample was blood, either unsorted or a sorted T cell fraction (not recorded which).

The nucleotide sequence is TGTGCCAGCAGCTTAGATCGGGAACTCCAAGAGACCCAGTACTTC. It is translated as CASSLDRELQETQYF. The rearrangement joined TRBV13 to TRBJ2-5; possibly the D gene is TRBD2, per 5 matching bases. From the germline V gene (reference sequence), CDR1 is PRHDT and CDR2 is FYEKMQ. The CDR3 runs 15 residues from the cysteine to the phenylalanine. Only the CDR3 part of the read is kept: 45 bases, read in frame from the first base. V is pared back by 1 base and J by 1 base, with 10 bases lying between the germline termini. The variable domain in full, with residues beyond the CDR3 obtained from the reference TRBV13 and TRBJ2-5 genes, is AAGVIQSPRHLIKEKRETATLKCYPIPRHDTVYWYQQGPGQDPQFLISFYEKMQSDKGSIPDRFSAQQFSDYHSELNMSSLELGDSALYFCASSLDRELQETQYFGPGTRLLVL.